This T cell receptor (beta chain) derives from a study of blood T cell repertoires in COVID-19. V lost 1 base, J lost 7 bases, and 10 bases lay in between. The germline gives CDR1 SQVTM, CDR2 ANQGSEA. The CDR3 runs 12 residues. Some clones are missing from TCRdb's copy, which holds only in-frame ones; the method was immunoSEQ multiplex PCR. Of about 190,000 clones listed, 84% are singletons. The V call is TRBV29-1, the J call TRBJ1-2; D is uncertain. The source of this sequence is a woman aged 30 to 39 who had been exposed to COVID-19. The sample taken for sequencing was PBMCs or T cells enriched from blood (not recorded which). Here the CDR3 DNA reads TGCAGCGTTGAAGTGGAGTATTTTGGCTACACCTTC. This gives the protein CSVEVEYFGYTF. Looking up the rest from reference TRBV29-1 and TRBJ1-2 gives the full variable domain: SAVISQKPSRDICQRGTSLTIQCQVDSQVTMMFWYRQQPGQSLTLIATANQGSEATYESGFVIDKFPISRPNLTFSTLTVSNMSPEDSSIYLCSVEVEYFGYTFGSGTRLTVV.